These 26 T cell receptor beta chains were all obtained from the same sample, sequenced in a study of blood T cells in healthy people across ages. Alongside a J-beta primer mix, a sample-barcoded 5' primer served in a second PCR lasting 7 to 11 cycles. TCRdb processed the 5' RACE reads anew with MiXCR; each CDR3 protein has one entry. The table includes roughly 500,000 distinct CDR3 sequences, 20% to 30% detected once. This same sample was also part of a study on T cells of mothers and their children.

The sequenced material came from blood. The receptors derive from a boy between 5 and 17 years old in good health.

The rearrangement uses TRBV4-1 and TRBJ1-2, with 10 bases identical to TRBD1. The length of the CDR3 is 19 residues. CDR1 and CDR2 (germline): MGHRA, YSYEKL. V trimming: 3 bases; J trimming: 0 bases; junction bases outside the gene matches: 13. CDR3 nucleotides: TGCGCCAGCAGCCACCGACAGGGGGCGCGGGGTAGTCCTAACTATGGCTACACCTTC. Amino acid sequence: CASSHRQGARGSPNYGYTF.

V gene TRBV14 combines with J gene TRBJ2-7, with D perhaps TRBD2 (5 bases). Germline lookup yields CDR1 SGHDN and CDR2 FVKESK. The CDR3 totals 14 residues. Between the trimmed V and J ends, which lost 1 base and 2 bases, there was a span of 9 bases. The CDR3 DNA follows: TGTGCCAGCAGCCAAGGGAGCGGCGCCTACGAGCAGTACTTC. The encoded protein is CASSQGSGAYEQYF.

The chain is built from TRBV11-2 and TRBJ2-7; D is ambiguous. The J call could be wrong; TRBJ2-4 is a better fit for the DNA end. CDR1 and CDR2 (germline): SGHAT, FQNNGV. The CDR3 is 13 amino acids. CDR3 region: CASSREAQNIQYF. DNA of the CDR3: TGTGCCAGCAGTAGAGAGGCCCAGAACATTCAGTACTTC.

This clonotype turned up a few times. The chain links TRBV27 to TRBJ2-5, with 11 bases identical to TRBD2. The germline CDR1 and CDR2 sequences are MNHEY and SMNVEV (reference sequence). CDR3 size: 19 residues. J was trimmed by 0 bases and V by 2 bases; bases with no gene match: 11. CDR3 sequence (DNA): TGTGCCAGCAGTTTACGTCGCGGTAGCGGGGGGGTGTACCAAGAGACCCAGTACTTC. The encoded protein is CASSLRRGSGGVYQETQYF.

This clonotype appeared a few times. The chain links TRBV4-3 to TRBJ2-5; 12 positions match TRBD2. The CDR3 has 16 amino acids. The germline V gene has CDR1 LGHNA and CDR2 YSLEER. J was trimmed by 5 bases and V by 0 bases; bases with no gene match: 4. The DNA of the CDR3 is TGCGCCAGCAGCCAAGATACGGGGACTAGCGGGGAGACCCAGTACTTC. This codes for CASSQDTGTSGETQYF.

The DNA of the CDR3 is TGTGCCAGCACCCCGGACGGGACAGATACGCAGTATTTT. It yields the protein CASTPDGTDTQYF. This sequence joins TRBV28 and TRBJ2-3, with unresolved D. Germline-derived CDR1 and CDR2 are MDHEN and SYDVKM. Trimming removed 7 bases from V and 3 bases from J, with 11 bases in between. CDR3 size: 13 residues.

The chain has TRBV7-9 and TRBJ2-1; 7 bases are shared with TRBD2. This CDR3 has 12 residues. Germline assignment: CDR1 SEHNR and CDR2 FQNEAQ (reference sequence). With V trimmed by 2 bases and J by 8 bases, 0 bases remained unmatched. The CDR3 loop reads CASSLLADEQFF. DNA for the CDR3: TGTGCCAGCAGCTTACTAGCGGATGAGCAGTTCTTC. Using reference TRBV7-9 and TRBJ2-1 for the parts outside the CDR3, the full variable domain is DTGVSQNPRHKITKRGQNVTFRCDPISEHNRLYWYRQTLGQGPEFLTYFQNEAQLEKSRLLSDRFSAERPKGSFSTLEIQRTEQGDSAMYLCASSLLADEQFFGPGTRLTVL.

Details on this clonotype: The limits of the CDR3 on the DNA are not certain, so only TCRdb's listed CDR3 is given. The rearrangement uses TRBV12-1 and TRBJ2-3; the table's D call, TRBD1, has no DNA check behind it. TRBV12-1 is labeled a pseudogene. The CDR3 sequence runs 15 residues, both termini included. CDR3 protein: CASSFAPGAPDTQYF.

This clonotype was detected many times. The genes are TRBV7-8 and TRBJ2-5, with 7 bases identical to TRBD2. Germline CDR1 SGHVS, CDR2 FQNEAQ. Trimming at V came to 7 bases and at J to 5 bases, leaving 7 bases not matched to a gene. This CDR3 contains 13 residues. Here the CDR3 DNA reads TGTGCCAGCAACGGGGGAGGGGTTGAGACCCAGTACTTC. It translates to CASNGGGVETQYF.

The CDR3 protein is CASSGLLYNEQFF. In nucleotides, the CDR3 is TGTGCCAGCAGTGGGCTCCTCTACAATGAGCAGTTCTTC. The J gene is TRBJ2-1, the V gene TRBV2; no firm D call. V shed 4 bases and J shed 3 bases, with 7 bases lying between them. Germline V gene lookup returns CDR1 SNHLY and CDR2 FYNNEI. CDR3 length: 13 amino acids.

The chain couples TRBV3-1 to TRBJ2-1; D is unclear. Trimming removed 0 bases at V and 15 bases at J, with 9 bases between. CDR1 and CDR2 from the germline V gene are LGHDT and YNNKEL (reference sequence). The CDR3 spans 11 residues. The CDR3 bases are TGTGCCAGCAGCCAAGATATCCAGGTGTTCTTC. Translating gives CASSQDIQVFF.

The rearrangement links TRBV27 to TRBJ2-3; D might be TRBD2 (5 bases). V shed 5 bases and J shed 1 base, with 13 bases lying between them. The CDR3 is 15 residues long. Germline V gene lookup returns CDR1 MNHEY and CDR2 SMNVEV (reference sequence). In nucleotides, the CDR3 is TGTGCCAGCAGTAAAGCTGCCGGGGGCACAGATACGCAGTATTTT. The encoded protein is CASSKAAGGTDTQYF.

This clonotype was recorded at least ten times. This rearrangement joins TRBV12-3 or TRBV12-4 to TRBJ2-7; D is possibly TRBD1 (6 bases). The CDR3 is 12 residues long. Trimming took 6 bases from V and 4 from J, leaving 10 bases between them. CDR3 sequence reads: CASSPTGYEQYF. DNA of the CDR3: TGTGCCAGCAGCCCCACAGGGTACGAGCAGTACTTC.

This clonotype was counted only a few times. The CDR3, as DNA: TGTGCCATCAGTGCAGACATCGCCTACGAGCAGTACTTC. It codes for CAISADIAYEQYF. The chain uses TRBV10-3 and TRBJ2-7; the D is unclear. Per the germline V gene, CDR1 is ENHRY and CDR2 is SYGVKD. V lost 4 bases to trimming and J lost 2 bases, with 9 bases between them. The CDR3 length is 13 residues.

The sample holds a few counts of this clonotype. This chain connects TRBV3-1 to TRBJ2-1; 9 positions match TRBD2. The J call is in doubt because the DNA end fits TRBJ2-5 better. CDR3 length: 16 residues. Per germline, CDR1 LGHDT and CDR2 YNNKEL (reference sequence). The CDR3 loop reads CASSPFSGGTQETQYF. The CDR3 region has the DNA TGTGCCAGCAGCCCCTTCAGCGGGGGGACTCAAGAGACCCAGTACTTC.

V is TRBV29-1 and J is TRBJ1-5; D is ambiguous. This CDR3 comprises 13 residues. V was clipped by 4 bases and J by 6 bases, with 13 bases between them. The germline V gene encodes CDR1 SQVTM and CDR2 ANQGSEA. The CDR3: CSVVRDVGQPQHF. CDR3 sequence (DNA): TGCAGCGTTGTGCGGGATGTCGGTCAGCCCCAGCATTTT.

The CDR3 nucleotides read TGCAGTGCTAGCCGATCTGGGGCCAACGTCCTGACTTTC. This sequence encodes CSASRSGANVLTF. The chain employs TRBV20-1 and TRBJ2-6; D call uncertain. With 3 bases removed from V and 1 base from J, the gap between germline ends came to 4 bases. The CDR3 has 13 amino acids. CDR1 DFQATT and CDR2 SNEGSKA come from the germline V gene (reference sequence).

The V and J genes are TRBV4-1 and TRBJ2-3; D is unresolved. The germline V gene encodes CDR1 MGHRA and CDR2 YSYEKL. The CDR3 is 13 residues long. Trimming shortened V by 0 bases and J by 10 bases, and 11 bases separated the two germline ends. The CDR3 here is CASSQDFALPQYF. The CDR3 coding sequence is TGCGCCAGCAGCCAAGATTTCGCCCTCCCGCAGTATTTT.

The sample holds a few counts of this clonotype. The chain combines TRBV20-1 with TRBJ2-2; 9 bases are a match to TRBD1. Germline CDR1 is DFQATT and CDR2 is SNEGSKA (reference sequence). The V and J ends lost 4 bases and 3 bases, in that order; junction bases with no gene match: 3. CDR3 length: 14 amino acids. The CDR3 coding sequence is TGCAGTGCTACCGACAGGGGGGACACCGGGGAGCTGTTTTTT. It yields the protein CSATDRGDTGELFF.

This clonotype was counted between two and nine times. V and J are TRBV11-3 and TRBJ1-1, with D possibly TRBD1 on 5 matching bases. Germline V gives CDR1 SGHNT, CDR2 YENEEA. The CDR3 totals 14 residues. The V end lost 4 bases, the J end lost 3 bases, and 12 bases lay between the germline ends. The DNA for the CDR3 is TGTGCCAGCAGCTCGAACCGGGGCTACACTGAAGCTTTCTTT. It yields the protein CASSSNRGYTEAFF.

This clonotype was counted at least ten times. This sequence joins TRBV5-1 and TRBJ2-1; D gene uncertain. This CDR3 contains 12 residues. Trimming shortened V by 0 bases and J by 6 bases, and 4 bases separated the two germline ends. Germline CDR1 reads SGHRS; CDR2 reads YFSETQ. For the CDR3, the DNA is TGCGCCAGCAGCTTGGATTCCAATGAGCAGTTCTTC. This codes for CASSLDSNEQFF.

This clonotype was picked up a small number of times. Given a much more abundant clone one base away, this may be a read error. The conserved closing phenylalanine or tryptophan is absent in this CDR3, likely reflecting a read error. The rearrangement links TRBV29-1 to TRBJ2-5, with D uncertain. The J call may be incorrect, as the DNA end agrees better with TRBJ2-1. The V gene's germline CDR1 is SQVTM and CDR2 ANQGSEA. The CDR3 runs 8 residues. The CDR3 DNA is TGCAGCGTTAATGAGCAGTTCCTC. This sequence encodes CSVNEQFL.

This clonotype was seen at least ten times. V and J are TRBV5-1 and TRBJ1-3; TRBD1 agrees at 8 bases. The trim removed 0 bases at V and 0 bases at J, leaving 8 bases unmatched. Germline V CDR1 and CDR2: SGHRS, YFSETQ. The CDR3 sequence is 18 residues long. The CDR3 region is CASSLELRTGSSGNTIYF. The CDR3 region has the DNA TGCGCCAGCAGCTTGGAACTCAGGACAGGGAGCTCTGGAAACACCATATATTTT.

The chain is built from TRBV20-1 and TRBJ2-3; D is unclear. The germline gives CDR1 DFQATT, CDR2 SNEGSKA (reference sequence). This CDR3 region has 10 residues. CDR3 nucleotides: TGCGGAGCTACGACAGATACGCAGTATTTT. This translates into CGATTDTQYF.

The chain recombines TRBV21-1 with TRBJ2-5; TRBD1 reflects the table's D call only, with no check against the DNA. TRBV21-1 is listed as a pseudogene. The CDR3 runs to 16 residues. The CDR3 sequence: CASSISYSPGGKTQYF. CDR3 in DNA: TGTGCCAGCAGCATCTCCTACTCTCCAGGGGGGAAGACCCAGTACTTC.

This clonotype came up a few times. This rearrangement joins TRBV6-6 to TRBJ1-2; D is perhaps TRBD1 (6 bases). The germline V gene has CDR1 MNHNY and CDR2 SVGAGI (reference sequence). V shed 9 bases and J shed 8 bases, with 22 bases lying between them. The CDR3 has 14 residues. The CDR3 DNA is TGTGCCAGTCGACAGGCCAGCCTGAGTAAGGGCTACACCTTC. It translates to CASRQASLSKGYTF.